This TCR beta chain was recorded in a study of T-cell reconstitution after alpha-beta-depleted transplantation in children. V was pared by 2 bases and J by 2 bases, with 18 bases between. From germline, CDR1 is LGHDT and CDR2 YNNKEL (reference sequence). CDR3 length: 17 residues. Construction of the TCRbeta library involved unique molecular identifiers. One entry per CDR3 protein, called by TCRdb with MiXCR from the PCR reads. Among about a million distinct CDR3 sequences listed, around 30% were seen once. As to this clonotype: The antigen remains unidentified.

Notes on the study in general: Reportedly, only several hundred clones from non-depleted graft cells drove alpha-beta T-cell counts at about two months. Day-60 TCRbeta diversity that was high in some patients was derived from surviving recipient T cells and thymic progenitors. T-cell counts and diversity were attributed mostly to newly produced T cells one year after transplant.

The chain has TRBV3-1 and TRBJ2-5, with D maybe TRBD2 (6 bases). The source material was PBMCs, mostly from graft donor cells, sampled 360 days after TCRalphabeta/CD19-depleted stem cell transplant. The receptor's source is a boy in the first two years of life who had a stem cell transplant for SCID, so the T cells may come from the graft donor. CDR3: CASSQIGGASTQETQYF. For the CDR3, the DNA is TGTGCCAGCAGCCAAATCGGGGGAGCTTCAACGCAAGAGACCCAGTACTTC.